The clone carrying this TCR beta chain was detected only once. Its antigen is currently unknown. Sequencing was performed with immunoSEQ multiplex PCR; in TCRdb, only in-frame clones are kept and a portion is missing. This sample has some 130,000 clones, with about 94% found just once. This specimen belongs to a study of human thymus T cells. Broader study findings: Related research has reported that thymic repertoires overlap highly among unrelated individuals. What appeared biased in thymic and blood repertoires was the usage of V and J genes.

The thymus was resected at corrective cardiac surgery. Immunologically healthy infants in Finland undergoing congenital heart defect surgery were the donors. V was clipped by 7 bases and J by 3 bases, with 16 bases between them. The CDR3 covers 14 residues. CDR1 is MDHEN, CDR2 SYDVKM, per germline. This chain joins TRBV28 and TRBJ2-7, with D perhaps TRBD2 (6 bases). The sequenced sample was thymus tissue. This TCR was sampled from a boy in the first two years of life with a congenital heart defect but otherwise immunologically healthy. Here the CDR3 reads CASTPAGRRYEQYF. The CDR3 region has the DNA TGTGCCAGCACACCGGCAGGGAGGCGCTACGAGCAGTACTTC.